This T cell receptor beta chain comes out of a study of T cells in Graves' hyperthyroidism and ophthalmopathy. The CDR3 loop spans 13 amino acids. Germline loops: CDR1 SEHNR, CDR2 FQNEAQ (reference sequence). Amplification of TCR beta CDR3 regions used RNA as the template. RT-PCR in the first round (using the HTBI primer set) targeted the TCR CDR3. TCRdb used MiXCR to reprocess the multiplex PCR reads, holding one entry per CDR3 protein. The sample has approximately 640,000 distinct CDR3 sequences, around 15% seen once. Concerning this clonotype itself: What it binds is unknown. Mismatch with germline at one junction end may stem from a read error.

Findings of the study overall: Within blood appeared most thyroid clonotypes that had expanded above 0.001.

Those with hyperthyroidism were 18 to 65 years old, newly diagnosed, and ill for under 2 months. Clinicians diagnosed patients from clinical symptoms, serum thyroxine and TRAb, thyroid ultrasound and orbital computed tomography. Sequencing was done on a sample of blood. V and J are TRBV7-9 and TRBJ1-4; TRBD1 is a possible D gene (5 bases). The source is a woman in her twenties or thirties with Graves' hyperthyroidism. The CDR3 nucleotides read TGTGCCAGCACCGGAGACAGCCCTGAAAGACTGTTTTTT. Its translation is CASTGDSPERLFF.